This TCR beta chain was observed in a study of memory CD4+ T cells and cytomegalovirus serostatus. The sort gate was single viable CD3+CD4+CD8-CD45RO+ cells for memory CD4+ T cells. By its share, this clone is medium-sized. As processed by the authors: After removing out-of-frame reads, around 2 million distinct TCRbeta sequences remained. Using immunoSEQ multiplex PCR, the repertoire was profiled, and TCRdb retains in-frame clones only, with some absent. That table furnishes V, J and clone size, whereas the DNA furnished D and trimming. Here the sample spans under 55,000 clones, about 80% being singletons. Trimming pared 4 bases from V and 6 bases from J, leaving 11 bases between. Germline V gene lookup returns CDR1 SQVTM and CDR2 ANQGSEA. CDR3 length equals 12 residues.

Sequencing used memory CD4+ T cells from blood. This clonotype was sampled from an adult in good health and CMV-seronegative. This sequence joins TRBV29-1 and TRBJ2-3, with D unresolved. CDR3 sequence (DNA): TGCAGCGTTGCCGCGAGTGGGGATACGCAGTATTTT. Translating gives CSVAASGDTQYF.